These 3 T cell receptor beta chains share one sample of origin, sequenced in a study of post-analysis software for immune sequencing data. General observations from the study: Higher frequency in patients than in controls was seen for roughly five TRBV segments, with TRBV5-6, TRBV5-1 and TRBV20-1 among them.

Incorporated into the TCR beta cDNA libraries were unique molecular identifiers, which served to reduce PCR and sequencing biases. TCRdb fed the PCR reads into MiXCR, producing one record per CDR3 protein. The sample records hundreds of thousands of distinct CDR3 sequences, over 45% being singletons. Their antigen targets remain unknown. Sequenced: blood. The receptors shown here come from a girl aged 2 to 9 with multiple sclerosis.

CDR3 loop: CASSLGAGSLQQYF. In DNA, the CDR3 is TGTGCCAGCAGTTTGGGAGCGGGAAGCCTTCAGCAGTACTTC. The chain uses TRBV6-5 and TRBJ2-7, with 7 positions matching TRBD2. Trimming removed 4 bases from V and 8 bases from J; junction bases left unmatched: 11. The CDR3 length is 14 residues. Germline lookup yields CDR1 MNHEY and CDR2 SVGAGI.

This chain uses TRBV7-8 with TRBJ2-1, with D uncertain. Looked up from germline, CDR1 is SGHVS and CDR2 is FQNEAQ. This CDR3 comprises 12 residues. With 4 bases removed from V and 7 bases from J, the gap between germline ends came to 8 bases. CDR3 sequence: CASSWGGNEQFF. The CDR3 bases are TGTGCCAGCAGCTGGGGTGGGAATGAGCAGTTCTTC.

The V gene is TRBV3-1, the J gene TRBJ2-4, with 15 bases aligning to TRBD2. Germline CDR1 and CDR2: LGHDT and YNNKEL (reference sequence). This CDR3 is 20 amino acids long. Losses at the gene ends were 2 bases for V and 2 bases for J; bases not matched to a gene: 10. CDR3 in amino acids: CASSQRGLAGGPNPKNIQYF. For the CDR3, the DNA is TGTGCCAGCAGCCAACGGGGACTAGCGGGAGGTCCCAACCCCAAAAACATTCAGTACTTC.